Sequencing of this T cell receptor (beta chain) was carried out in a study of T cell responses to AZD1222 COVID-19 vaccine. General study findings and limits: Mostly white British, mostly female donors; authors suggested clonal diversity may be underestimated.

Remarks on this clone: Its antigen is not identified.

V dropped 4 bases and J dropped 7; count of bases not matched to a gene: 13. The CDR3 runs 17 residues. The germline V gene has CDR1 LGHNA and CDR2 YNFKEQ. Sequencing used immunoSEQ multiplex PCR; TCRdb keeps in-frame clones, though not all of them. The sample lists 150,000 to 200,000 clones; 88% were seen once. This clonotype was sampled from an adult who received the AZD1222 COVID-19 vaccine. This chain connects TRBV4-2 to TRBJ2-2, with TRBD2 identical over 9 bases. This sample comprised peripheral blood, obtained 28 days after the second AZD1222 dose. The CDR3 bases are TGTGCCAGCAGCCCATCTGTTAGCGGGAGCCGGGGCGGGGAGCTGTTTTTT. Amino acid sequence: CASSPSVSGSRGGELFF.